This is a list of T cell receptor beta chains from one sample in a study of control samples from healthy donors and cancer patients. Assay used: immunoSEQ multiplex PCR; TCRdb lists only in-frame clones, some missing. Of about 130,000 clones detected, roughly 89% appear once; the ten largest clones hold about 7.6%. Sequences were obtained from PBMCs. These receptors all come from a man aged 45-65 years with head and neck cancer. Both conserved end residues are part of each CDR3. A D gene is named only where the DNA matches it firmly. Not all rows give a size; the values are once, few, many and, for expanded clones, a class.

J	D	V	size	CDR3	DNA
TRBJ2-7	TRBD2	TRBV27	once	CASSLGPPRLAGGSYEQYF	TGTGCCAGCAGTTTAGGCCCCCCCCGACTAGCGGGGGGCAGCTACGAGCAGTACTTC
TRBJ1-4	NA	TRBV29-1	NA	CSVAGVGTDANEKLFF	TGCAGCGTGGCCGGCGTGGGGACGGATGCTAATGAAAAACTGTTTTTT
TRBJ2-7	TRBD2	TRBV29-1	NA	CSVERLAGTYEQYF	TGCAGCGTTGAAAGACTAGCGGGGACCTACGAGCAGTACTTC
TRBJ1-1	TRBD1	TRBV18	NA	CASSSRQGLSTEAFF	TGTGCCAGCTCATCACGACAGGGTTTGAGCACTGAAGCTTTCTTT
TRBJ2-1	TRBD1	TRBV20-1	once	CSASGRGNEQFF	TGCAGTGCTAGTGGCAGGGGGAATGAGCAGTTCTTC
TRBJ2-7	TRBD1	TRBV27	NA	CASSWGQGAYEQYF	TGTGCCAGCAGTTGGGGTCAGGGGGCCTACGAGCAGTACTTC
TRBJ2-1	NA	TRBV27	once	CASSTTLVNEQFF	TGTGCCAGCAGCACCACCTTAGTCAATGAGCAGTTCTTC
TRBJ1-2	TRBD1	TRBV5-1	NA	CASSLGPGQGWGYTF	TGCGCCAGCAGCTTGGGTCCGGGACAGGGGTGGGGCTACACCTTC
TRBJ2-7	NA	TRBV6-5	NA	CASSYSGTYEQYF	TGTGCCAGCAGTTACTCGGGTACCTACGAGCAGTACTTC
TRBJ2-1	NA	TRBV5-4	once	CASSPPRASSSYNEQFF	TGTGCCAGCAGCCCGCCGAGGGCTTCTAGCTCCTACAATGAGCAGTTCTTC
TRBJ2-1	NA	TRBV11-2	NA	CASSLDPNPTLYNEQFF	TGTGCCAGCAGCTTGGACCCTAACCCCACTCTATACAATGAGCAGTTCTTC
TRBJ1-6	NA	TRBV6-2/TRBV6-3	NA	CASSIAELRGESYNSPLHF	TGTGCCAGCAGTATAGCCGAGCTCCGAGGGGAGTCCTATAATTCACCCCTCCACTTT
TRBJ2-5	TRBD2	TRBV25-1	NA	CASSDGLAGARSVGTQYF	TGTGCCAGCAGTGATGGACTAGCGGGAGCCAGAAGTGTCGGGACCCAGTACTTC
TRBJ2-2	TRBD1	TRBV5-1	NA	CASSLAGWTGSGELFF	TGCGCCAGCAGCTTGGCCGGGTGGACAGGGAGCGGGGAGCTGTTTTTT
TRBJ1-2	NA	TRBV15	NA	CATSVFRGYGYTF	TGTGCCACCAGCGTCTTCCGCGGGTATGGCTACACCTTC
TRBJ2-7	NA	TRBV5-6	once	CASSPTGTPAAYEQYF	TGTGCCAGCAGCCCCACCGGGACCCCGGCAGCCTACGAGCAGTACTTC
TRBJ2-1	TRBD2	TRBV27	once	CASSFIGGGVYNEQFF	TGTGCCAGCAGTTTTATTGGCGGGGGGGTTTACAATGAGCAGTTCTTC
TRBJ2-7	NA	TRBV2	few	CASSEQSYSYEQYF	TGTGCCAGCTCCGAACAAAGTTATTCCTACGAGCAGTACTTC
TRBJ2-7	NA	TRBV10-1	NA	CASSEPSTSPHEQYF	TGCGCCAGCAGTGAGCCCTCGACTAGTCCCCACGAGCAGTACTTC
TRBJ2-1	TRBD2	TRBV29-1	NA	CSVEGLAGVRNEQFF	TGCAGCGTTGAAGGACTAGCGGGAGTAAGAAATGAGCAGTTCTTC
TRBJ2-1	NA	TRBV27	NA	CASSWVGDEQFF	TGTGCCAGCAGTTGGGTAGGGGATGAGCAGTTCTTC
TRBJ2-1	TRBD2	TRBV27	NA	CASSSFWASGSRDNEQFF	TGTGCCAGCAGTTCCTTCTGGGCTAGCGGGAGTAGAGACAATGAGCAGTTCTTC
TRBJ1-5	NA	TRBV5-8	NA	CASSQRSNQPQHF	TGTGCCAGCAGCCAGAGGAGTAATCAGCCCCAGCATTTT
TRBJ1-1	TRBD1	TRBV6-5	NA	CASSSMGQGYTEAFF	TGTGCCAGCAGTTCCATGGGACAGGGATATACTGAAGCTTTCTTT
TRBJ2-1	TRBD2	TRBV28	NA	CASSLVGTSGNNEQFF	TGTGCCAGCAGTTTGGTCGGGACTAGCGGGAATAATGAGCAGTTCTTC